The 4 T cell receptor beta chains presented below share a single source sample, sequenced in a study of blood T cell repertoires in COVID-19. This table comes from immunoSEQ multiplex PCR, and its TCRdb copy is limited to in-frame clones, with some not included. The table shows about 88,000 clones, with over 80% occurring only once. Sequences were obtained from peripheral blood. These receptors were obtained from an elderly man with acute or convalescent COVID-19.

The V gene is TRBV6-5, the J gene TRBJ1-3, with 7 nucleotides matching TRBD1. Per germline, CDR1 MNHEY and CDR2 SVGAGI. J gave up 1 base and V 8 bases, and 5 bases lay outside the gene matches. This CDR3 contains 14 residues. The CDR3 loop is CASGETGSGNTIYF. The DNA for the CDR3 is TGTGCCAGCGGAGAGACAGGGTCTGGAAACACCATATATTTT.

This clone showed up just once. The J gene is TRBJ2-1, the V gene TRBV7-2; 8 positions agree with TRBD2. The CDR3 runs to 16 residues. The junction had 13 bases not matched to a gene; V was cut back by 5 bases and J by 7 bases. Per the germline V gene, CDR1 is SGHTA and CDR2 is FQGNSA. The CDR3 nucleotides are TGTGCCAGCAGCCCCCTGGGGAGCGGGGGTAGAAATGAGCAGTTCTTC. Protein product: CASSPLGSGGRNEQFF.

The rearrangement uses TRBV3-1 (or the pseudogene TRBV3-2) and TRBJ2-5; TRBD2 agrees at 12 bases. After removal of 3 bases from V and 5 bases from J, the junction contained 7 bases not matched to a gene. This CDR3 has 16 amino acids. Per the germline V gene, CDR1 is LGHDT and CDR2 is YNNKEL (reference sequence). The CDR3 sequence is CASSHPSGGGGETQYF. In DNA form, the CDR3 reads TGTGCCAGCAGCCACCCTAGCGGGGGGGGTGGGGAGACCCAGTACTTC.

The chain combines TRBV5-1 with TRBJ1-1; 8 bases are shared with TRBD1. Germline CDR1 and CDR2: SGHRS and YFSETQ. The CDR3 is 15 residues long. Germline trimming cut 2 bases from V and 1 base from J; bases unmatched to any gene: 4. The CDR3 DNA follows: TGCGCCAGCAGCTTCGGGACAGGTCCGAACACTGAAGCTTTCTTT. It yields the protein CASSFGTGPNTEAFF.